This is a list of T cell receptor beta chains from one sample in a study of cytomegalovirus exposure and HLA in healthy donors. Method: immunoSEQ multiplex PCR; TCRdb's copy keeps in-frame clones and lacks some. The table records 250,000 to 300,000 clones, approximately 86% of them present only once. Material for sequencing was PBMCs. Every receptor here comes from a woman aged 18-29 years in good health and CMV-seronegative. Each CDR3 is given with its conserved first and last residue. Rows may omit the clone size; those that give it use once, few, many or a size class.

J	size	V	CDR3
TRBJ1-5	.	TRBV7-9	CASSLGQLRSPQHF
TRBJ2-3	.	TRBV5-4	CASSPGTSGGDTQYF
TRBJ1-2	.	TRBV9	CASSVGRVPYGYTF
TRBJ1-3	.	TRBV5-1	CASSFSGDSGNTIYF
TRBJ1-5	.	TRBV6-1	CASSEGTGRNQPQHF
TRBJ1-6	once	TRBV28	CASSPRSVSQSPLHF
TRBJ2-5	.	TRBV6-5	CASSLGGRAGETQYF
TRBJ1-5	few	TRBV5-4	CASSSGLNQPQHF
TRBJ2-7	.	TRBV27	CASSFSGGGEQYF
TRBJ2-7	once	TRBV28	CASSLGRGRGYEQYF
TRBJ2-1	.	TRBV27	CASSSTGAGNEQFF
TRBJ2-2	once	TRBV5-1	CASSFGGGPAGELFF
TRBJ1-2	.	TRBV4-3	CASSQQQDSSGYTF
TRBJ2-1	.	TRBV6-5	CAAAGRYNEQFF
TRBJ2-2	.	TRBV11-3	CASRLAGVAGELFF
TRBJ1-4	.	TRBV27	CASSWDRGEKLFF
TRBJ1-1	.	TRBV11-2	CASSLQATNTEAFF
TRBJ1-5	.	TRBV7-2	CASSRTAMSYSNQPQHF
TRBJ1-1	.	TRBV5-1	CASSLQGRNTEAFF
TRBJ1-5	.	TRBV11-2	CASSLGSGAGNQPQHF
TRBJ1-1	.	TRBV28	CASTSGQGDTEAFF
TRBJ1-4	.	TRBV7-2	CASSLGGAANEKLFF
TRBJ2-5	.	TRBV6-1	CASSVRGPTQETQYF
TRBJ1-5	.	TRBV10-3	CAISPRGGEDQPQHF
TRBJ2-1	.	TRBV7-9	CASSTGLGYNEQFF
TRBJ1-1	.	TRBV7-3	CASSLSRDRGRLAFF
TRBJ1-1	.	TRBV6-5	CASEQVRHTEAFF
TRBJ1-4	.	TRBV6-1	CASSTNTGEKLFF
TRBJ2-2	.	TRBV28	CASSSGQPNTGELFF
TRBJ1-2	.	TRBV6-1	CASRGEQGENYGYTF
TRBJ2-1	.	TRBV7-9	CASSPLLAGAIDNEQFF
TRBJ2-1	.	TRBV7-9	CASSSSAYHSYNEQFF
TRBJ2-1	.	TRBV15	CATSSRPGLPFSNEQFF
TRBJ2-3	.	TRBV5-1	CASSLAWASTDTQYF
TRBJ1-1	.	TRBV7-9	CASSPQGADTEAFF
TRBJ1-3	once	TRBV15	CATSRDPGGPWIRNTIYF
TRBJ2-7	few	TRBV12-5	CASGTGTSGIVYEQYF
TRBJ2-2	.	TRBV4-3	CASSQAGTSENTGELFF
TRBJ2-7	.	TRBV18	CASSPSSIGGAGSYEQYF
TRBJ1-1	.	TRBV7-9	CASSLPDRGRTEAFF
TRBJ2-2	.	TRBV11-2	CASSPGTTVAEELFF
TRBJ2-2	.	TRBV11-3	CASSLSFGELFF
TRBJ2-2	.	TRBV11-3	CASSLVPFANTGELFF
TRBJ1-2	.	TRBV5-1	CASSLEGGKNYGYTF
TRBJ2-1	.	TRBV2	CASSEAVRGGQFF
TRBJ1-4	.	TRBV6-5	CASSYSRPGTTEKLFF
TRBJ1-1	.	TRBV6-4	CASSDSGENTEAFF
TRBJ1-1	.	TRBV4-1	CASSQVGRRQGSEAFF
TRBJ2-1	.	TRBV10-1	CASSEGGAYNEQFF
TRBJ1-1	.	TRBV5-1	CASSRIPGWAIKMNTEAFF
TRBJ2-5	.	TRBV27	CASSSRQGQETQYF
TRBJ1-6	few	TRBV27	CASSLTGRGSPLHF
TRBJ2-7	.	TRBV5-6	CASSPSPPYEQYF
TRBJ2-1	.	TRBV27	CASSSARDRGPNEQFF
TRBJ2-7	.	TRBV10-3	CAISESRAGGPLTTYEQYF
TRBJ2-3	.	TRBV27	CASSTAGLAGSTDTQYF